One and the same sample provided the 21 T cell receptor beta chains below, sequenced in a study of siplizumab effects on memory and regulatory T cells. Repertoires were generated with immunoSEQ multiplex PCR, while TCRdb's copy carries only in-frame clones and drops some. The sample has about 82,000 clones, roughly 86% seen once. Sequenced material: Tregs sorted from blood. These receptor sequences come from a human donor in good health.

The chain recombines TRBV10-3 with TRBJ2-7, with TRBD1 identical over 7 bases. The germline V gene encodes CDR1 ENHRY and CDR2 SYGVKD. The CDR3 extends over 13 amino acids. The J segment lost 5 bases and the V segment lost 6 bases, leaving 7 bases of the junction unmatched. The CDR3 here is CAISQTGLNEQYF. CDR3 sequence (DNA): TGTGCCATCAGCCAGACAGGGTTGAACGAGCAGTACTTC.

The rearrangement uses TRBV9 and TRBJ2-1; 9 positions match TRBD1. The length of the CDR3 is 16 residues. Germline CDR1 SGDLS, CDR2 YYNGEE. V shed 7 bases and J 5 bases; nucleotides not matched to a gene: 13. CDR3 loop: CASGSPRDRANNEQFF. CDR3 nucleotide sequence: TGTGCCAGCGGATCCCCCCGGGACAGGGCCAACAATGAGCAGTTCTTC.

The genes are TRBV4-1 and TRBJ2-2; TRBD1 aligns across 11 bases. V dropped 1 base and J dropped 4; count of bases not matched to a gene: 8. The germline V gene encodes CDR1 MGHRA and CDR2 YSYEKL. The CDR3 consists of 18 residues. CDR3: CASSQVPGGTGGTGELFF. In DNA form, the CDR3 reads TGCGCCAGCAGCCAAGTCCCCGGGGGGACAGGGGGCACCGGGGAGCTGTTTTTT.

This clone is a singleton in its sample. Written as DNA, the CDR3 is TGTGCCACCAGCAGACAGGGAAGGGGCTACACCTTC. This translates into CATSRQGRGYTF. The chain carries TRBV15 and TRBJ1-2; D perhaps matches TRBD1 (5 bases). Germline values: CDR1 LNHNV, CDR2 YYDKDF (reference sequence). CDR3 length: 12 amino acids. Trimming removed 2 bases from V and 8 bases from J, with 9 bases in between.

This sequence joins TRBV11-3 and TRBJ2-1; D is possibly TRBD1 (6 bases). Trimming shortened V by 0 bases and J by 8 bases, and 8 bases separated the two germline ends. The CDR3 loop spans 13 amino acids. CDR1 is SGHNT and CDR2 is YENEEA in the germline V gene. The CDR3 here is CASSLESGDEQFF. The CDR3 DNA reads TGTGCCAGCAGCTTAGAGTCAGGGGATGAGCAGTTCTTC.

V usage is TRBV29-1 and J usage is TRBJ2-6; D call uncertain. Germline CDR1 is SQVTM and CDR2 is ANQGSEA. Trimming stripped 4 bases from V and 2 bases from J, with 9 bases between. The CDR3 is 14 residues long. CDR3 loop: CSVAEPPGANVLTF. CDR3 DNA sequence: TGCAGCGTTGCTGAGCCCCCTGGGGCCAACGTCCTGACTTTC. The whole variable domain, filled in from reference TRBV29-1 and TRBJ2-6, reads SAVISQKPSRDICQRGTSLTIQCQVDSQVTMMFWYRQQPGQSLTLIATANQGSEATYESGFVIDKFPISRPNLTFSTLTVSNMSPEDSSIYLCSVAEPPGANVLTFGAGSRLTVL.

DNA for the CDR3: TGTGCCAGTACCAGGCGTAATCAGCCCCAGCATTTT. It encodes CASTRRNQPQHF. The V gene is TRBV19, the J gene TRBJ1-5; D call uncertain. Trimming pared 7 bases from V and 4 bases from J, leaving 8 bases between. Germline CDR1 reads LNHDA; CDR2 reads SQIVND (reference sequence). The CDR3 covers 12 residues.

This clone has just one count. The CDR3 reads CASSIGVGGDTQYF. CDR3 sequence (DNA): TGTGCCAGTAGTATTGGGGTAGGAGGAGATACGCAGTATTTT. This chain links TRBV19 with TRBJ2-3, with D tentatively TRBD2 (5 bases). The CDR3 contains 14 residues. The V gene lost 3 bases and the J gene lost 5 bases, with 12 bases spanning the gap. CDR1 and CDR2 (germline): LNHDA, SQIVND (reference sequence). The full variable domain, rest sourced from reference TRBV19 and TRBJ2-3, is DGGITQSPKYLFRKEGQNVTLSCEQNLNHDAMYWYRQDPGQGLRLIYYSQIVNDFQKGDIAEGYSVSREKKESFPLTVTSAQKNPTAFYLCASSIGVGGDTQYFGPGTRLTVL.

This rearrangement joins TRBV9 to TRBJ2-7, with a weak D call TRBD1 (5 bases). From germline, CDR1 is SGDLS and CDR2 YYNGEE. The CDR3 contains 14 residues. Trimming took 3 bases from V and 2 from J, leaving 12 bases between them. This CDR3 is CASSAAGFPYEQYF. CDR3 coding DNA: TGTGCCAGCAGCGCGGCAGGGTTTCCCTACGAGCAGTACTTC.

The chain links TRBV5-1 to TRBJ2-1, with D perhaps matching TRBD1 (7 bases). The germline V gene has CDR1 SGHRS and CDR2 YFSETQ. V lost 1 base, J lost 3 bases, and 14 bases lay in between. This CDR3 comprises 16 residues. CDR3 in DNA: TGCGCCAGCAGCTTGCGCAGGGGGGCCATCTACAATGAGCAGTTCTTC. As protein: CASSLRRGAIYNEQFF.

DNA for the CDR3: TGCGCCAGCAGCTTGGACCCAGGAGCAGCTAACTATGGCTACACCTTC. Encoded protein: CASSLDPGAANYGYTF. This sequence joins TRBV5-1 and TRBJ1-2; D unclear. The V end was cut by 0 bases, the J end by 0 bases, with 12 bases between. Germline assignment: CDR1 SGHRS and CDR2 YFSETQ. This CDR3 has 16 residues.

This clone has just one count. This chain links TRBV5-1 with TRBJ2-7; no reliable D call. CDR3 length equals 15 residues. CDR1 is SGHRS, CDR2 YFSETQ, per germline. The V end lost 0 bases, the J end lost 6 bases, and 16 bases lay between the germline ends. The CDR3 nucleotides are TGCGCCAGCAGCTTGGCGGGCCAGCTCGGCCGCGAGCAGTACTTC. Translating gives CASSLAGQLGREQYF.

This chain uses TRBV29-1 with TRBJ1-1, with D possibly TRBD1 on 6 matching bases. The V end was cut by 7 bases, the J end by 4 bases, with 13 bases between. This CDR3 has 12 residues. Germline V lookup: CDR1 SQVTM, CDR2 ANQGSEA. The CDR3 region is CSGTDLVTEAFF. CDR3 nucleotide sequence: TGCAGCGGGACAGACCTGGTCACTGAAGCTTTCTTT.

The chain has TRBV10-3 and TRBJ2-1, with D possibly TRBD1 on 6 matching bases. Germline V gene data show CDR1 as ENHRY and CDR2 as SYGVKD. V was pared by 4 bases and J by 2 bases, with 9 bases between. This CDR3 is 14 amino acids long. This CDR3 is CAISAQGTYNEQFF. Written as DNA, the CDR3 is TGTGCCATCAGTGCCCAGGGGACCTACAATGAGCAGTTCTTC.

The V and J genes are TRBV5-6 and TRBJ2-2; 8 bases agree with TRBD2. This CDR3 contains 13 residues. V lost 0 bases and J lost 11; bases outside the gene matches: 3. Germline V gene lookup returns CDR1 SGHDT and CDR2 YYEEEE. The CDR3 protein is CASSLGRGGELFF. For the CDR3, the DNA is TGTGCCAGCAGCTTGGGACGGGGGGGCGAGCTGTTTTTT.

Notes on this clone: The junction shows a germline mismatch at one end, possibly a read error. The gene calls are TRBV19 and TRBJ1-4, with no clear D. This CDR3 spans 13 amino acids. Germline CDR1 reads LNHDA; CDR2 reads SQIVND (reference sequence). The CDR3 sequence is CASSRPDRFQTVF. CDR3 nucleotides: TGTGCCAGTAGTCGGCCGGATCGATTTCAAACTGTTTTT.

This chain joins TRBV6-5 and TRBJ2-7; no firm D call. The germline V and J ends were trimmed by 6 bases and 1 base, with 13 bases remaining between them. CDR1 is MNHEY, CDR2 SVGAGI, per germline. This CDR3 has 14 residues. The CDR3 loop reads CASSQRVQSYEQYF. CDR3 nucleotides: TGTGCCAGCAGCCAAAGGGTACAGTCCTACGAGCAGTACTTC.

CDR3 in amino acids: CASNRGQVNYEQYF. The CDR3 DNA reads TGTGCCAGCAATAGGGGACAGGTGAACTACGAGCAGTACTTC. The chain employs TRBV6-6 and TRBJ2-7; 8 bases match TRBD1. Per germline, CDR1 MNHNY and CDR2 SVGAGI (reference sequence). The CDR3 extends over 14 amino acids. V was pared by 7 bases and J by 3 bases, with 8 bases of the junction left unmatched.

V and J are TRBV7-3 and TRBJ2-1, with D perhaps matching TRBD1 (5 bases). The length of the CDR3 is 13 residues. CDR1 SGHTA and CDR2 FQGTGA come from the germline V gene. Trimming shortened V by 5 bases and J by 9 bases, and 14 bases separated the two germline ends. The CDR3 bases are TGTGCCAGCAGCCCCCAGGGAATCAGTGAGCAGTTCTTC. Its translation is CASSPQGISEQFF.

V and J are TRBV18 and TRBJ2-5; D call uncertain. Germline assignment: CDR1 KGHSH and CDR2 LQKENI. The CDR3 loop spans 13 amino acids. Trimming took 5 bases from V and 10 from J, leaving 17 bases between them. This CDR3 reads CASSGAGERNQYF. In nucleotides, the CDR3 is TGTGCCAGCTCAGGAGCTGGGGAACGGAACCAGTACTTC.

The V gene is TRBV7-2, the J gene TRBJ1-4; the D is unclear. The CDR3 is 14 amino acids. Trimming removed 0 bases from V and 6 bases from J, with 8 bases in between. Looked up from germline, CDR1 is SGHTA and CDR2 is FQGNSA. CDR3: CASSLAGSHEKLFF. The DNA for the CDR3 is TGTGCCAGCAGCTTAGCGGGAAGCCATGAAAAACTGTTTTTT.